This T cell receptor (beta chain) was recovered during a study of response to subunit inactivated influenza vaccine. Study-wide points: Authors suggested each seasonal flu vaccination may recruit only limited numbers of new T cells.

Germline CDR1 reads SQVTM; CDR2 reads ANQGSEA. After removal of 6 bases from V and 6 bases from J, the junction contained 6 bases not matched to a gene. The CDR3 totals 13 residues. A few counts support this clonotype. Antigen: not known. TCRdb re-derived calls from the RT-PCR reads in MiXCR, one entry per CDR3 protein. The sample includes 500,000 or so distinct CDR3 sequences, approximately 11% of them seen just once. The sequencing here drew on PBMCs from blood, taken roughly 6 weeks after vaccination. The TCR originated in a man aged 50-60 years who received an inactivated influenza vaccine. The chain has TRBV29-1 and TRBJ1-5; TRBD1 matches 9 bases. The CDR3 sequence: CSVVQGAGQPQHF. The CDR3 DNA follows: TGCAGCGTCGTACAGGGGGCAGGTCAGCCCCAGCATTTT.